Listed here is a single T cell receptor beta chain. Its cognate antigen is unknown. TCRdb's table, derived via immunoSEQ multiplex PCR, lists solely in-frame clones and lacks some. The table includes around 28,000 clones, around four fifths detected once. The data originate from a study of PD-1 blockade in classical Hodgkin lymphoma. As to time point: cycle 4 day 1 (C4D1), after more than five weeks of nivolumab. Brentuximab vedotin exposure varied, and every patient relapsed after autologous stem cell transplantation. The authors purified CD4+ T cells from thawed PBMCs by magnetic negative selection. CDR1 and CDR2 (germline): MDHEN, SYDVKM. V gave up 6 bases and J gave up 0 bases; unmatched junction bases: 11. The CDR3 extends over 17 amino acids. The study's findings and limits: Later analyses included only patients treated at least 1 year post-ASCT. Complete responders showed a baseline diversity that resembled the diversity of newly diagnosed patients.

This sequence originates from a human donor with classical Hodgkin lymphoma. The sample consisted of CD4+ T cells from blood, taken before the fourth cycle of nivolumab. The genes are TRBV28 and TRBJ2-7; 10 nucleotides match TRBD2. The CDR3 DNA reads TGTGCCAGCAGCTTTGTAGCGGGGGGCCCAAGCTCCTACGAGCAGTACTTC. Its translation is CASSFVAGGPSSYEQYF.